The 32 T cell receptor beta chains below all came from one sample that was sequenced in a study of blood T cell repertoires in COVID-19. Profiled with immunoSEQ multiplex PCR; TCRdb holds only in-frame clones, not every one. This sample has about 210,000 clones, with about 85% found just once. The sequenced sample consisted of PBMCs or T cells enriched from blood (not recorded which). These TCRs come from a man aged 40-50 years who had recovered from COVID-19.

The rearrangement joins TRBV5-4 to TRBJ1-1; D unresolved. The germline V gene has CDR1 SGHNT and CDR2 YYREEE (reference sequence). The length of the CDR3 is 13 residues. V was pared by 6 bases and J by 1 base, with 10 bases between. CDR3 coding DNA: TGTGCCAGCATCTTACACCCGAACACTGAAGCTTTCTTT. Translation gives CASILHPNTEAFF.

The chain employs TRBV12-5 and TRBJ2-7, with 13 bases aligning to TRBD2. J gave up 5 bases and V 5 bases, and 9 bases lay outside the gene matches. CDR1 is LGHNT and CDR2 is FRNRAP in the germline V gene. This CDR3 contains 16 residues. In DNA, the CDR3 is TGTGCTAGTGGTCCCCCCGGACTAGCGGGAGAACACGAGCAGTACTTC. This encodes CASGPPGLAGEHEQYF.

V and J are TRBV15 and TRBJ2-2, with TRBD1 matching over 8 bases. Trimming cost V 1 base and J 8 bases; bases outside gene matches: 3. Germline V gene sequence: CDR1 LNHNV, CDR2 YYDKDF (reference sequence). The CDR3 contains 14 residues. CDR3 loop: CATSRGQGMGELFF. CDR3 bases: TGTGCCACCAGCAGAGGACAGGGGATGGGGGAGCTGTTTTTT.

This clone occurred once. The chain carries TRBV14 and TRBJ1-1; tentative D call: TRBD1 (5 bases). Germline loops: CDR1 SGHDN, CDR2 FVKESK. The CDR3 extends over 17 amino acids. The V gene lost 3 bases and the J gene lost 1 base, with 18 bases spanning the gap. The CDR3 spells CASSQTPRETANTEAFF. The CDR3 bases are TGTGCCAGCAGCCAGACCCCCAGGGAAACGGCGAACACTGAAGCTTTCTTT.

The CDR3 is CASSPLTSGSPLQGQFF. In DNA, the CDR3 is TGTGCCAGCAGCCCGCTTACTAGCGGGAGCCCTCTTCAGGGGCAGTTCTTC. The gene calls are TRBV3-1 (or the pseudogene TRBV3-2) and TRBJ2-1, with 11 nucleotides matching TRBD2. V was clipped by 4 bases and J by 12 bases; unmatched bases: 17. This CDR3 comprises 17 residues. Per the germline V gene, CDR1 is LGHDT and CDR2 is YNNKEL (reference sequence).

The chain links TRBV21-1 to TRBJ1-2. TRBV21-1 corresponds to a pseudogene. The CDR3 covers 17 residues. As DNA, the CDR3 is TGTGCCAGCAGCAGCCTGGCCGGGTACGGTTTTAACTATGGCTACACCTTC. Its translation is CASSSLAGYGFNYGYTF.

The V and J genes are TRBV5-1 and TRBJ2-7, with 7 bases fitting TRBD1. The trim removed 2 bases at V and 2 bases at J, leaving 4 bases unmatched. Germline CDR1 reads SGHRS; CDR2 reads YFSETQ. This CDR3 comprises 14 residues. The CDR3 is CASSLPGTAYEQYF. The CDR3 DNA sequence: TGCGCCAGCAGCTTACCCGGGACAGCCTACGAGCAGTACTTC.

This chain joins TRBV5-3 and TRBJ1-2; D is ambiguous. TRBV5-3 is known as an ORF, though its function is uncertain. V shed 1 base and J shed 4 bases, with 11 bases lying between them. The CDR3 has 14 amino acids. For the CDR3, the DNA is TGTGCCAGAAGCTTGACAATTCGCCCCTATGGCTACACCTTC. Translated, it gives CARSLTIRPYGYTF.

The J gene is TRBJ2-1, the V gene TRBV13, with a weak D call TRBD2 (6 bases). V shed 1 base and J shed 5 bases, with 9 bases lying between them. The CDR3 loop spans 14 amino acids. The germline CDR1 and CDR2 sequences are PRHDT and FYEKMQ (reference sequence). The CDR3, as DNA: TGTGCCAGCAGCTTAGCGGGAGACGACAATGAGCAGTTCTTC. It is translated as CASSLAGDDNEQFF.

This clone appeared a single time. The V call is TRBV5-4, the J call TRBJ2-7, with 9 bases fitting TRBD2. J gave up 3 bases and V 0 bases, and 4 bases lay outside the gene matches. Per the germline V gene, CDR1 is SGHNT and CDR2 is YYREEE (reference sequence). The CDR3 extends over 15 amino acids. In DNA form, the CDR3 reads TGTGCCAGCAGCTTGGGCGGGAGGGATATCTACGAGCAGTACTTC. This gives the protein CASSLGGRDIYEQYF. The whole variable domain, remainder taken from reference TRBV5-4 and TRBJ2-7, is ETGVTQSPTHLIKTRGQQVTLRCSSQSGHNTVSWYQQALGQGPQFIFQYYREEENGRGNFPPRFSGLQFPNYSSELNVNALELDDSALYLCASSLGGRDIYEQYFGPGTRLTVT.

The chain joins TRBV4-2 to TRBJ2-5, with 9 positions matching TRBD2. Germline trimming cut 0 bases from V and 5 bases from J; bases unmatched to any gene: 10. CDR1 and CDR2 (germline): LGHNA, YNFKEQ. CDR3 length: 17 amino acids. CDR3 amino acids: CASSQDVVVAGVETQYF. The CDR3 region has the DNA TGTGCCAGCAGCCAAGACGTTGTGGTAGCGGGAGTTGAGACCCAGTACTTC.

This chain connects TRBV7-3 to TRBJ2-2, with TRBD1 matching 10 bases. After removal of 4 bases from V and 4 bases from J, the junction contained 0 bases not matched to a gene. The CDR3 is made up of 14 amino acids. Germline V gives CDR1 SGHTA, CDR2 FQGTGA. CDR3 DNA: TGTGCCAGCAGCTGGACAGGGGGCACCGGGGAGCTGTTTTTT. It is translated as CASSWTGGTGELFF.

This chain uses TRBV9 with TRBJ2-1, with D perhaps matching TRBD2 (6 bases). In germline, CDR1 is SGDLS, CDR2 YYNGEE. Trimming shortened V by 1 base and J by 5 bases, and 13 bases separated the two germline ends. CDR3 length: 15 amino acids. The chain's CDR3 is CASSVSGSPHNEQFF. DNA for the CDR3: TGTGCCAGCAGCGTATCCGGGAGCCCCCACAATGAGCAGTTCTTC.

V and J are TRBV5-4 and TRBJ2-4; D may be TRBD1 (6 bases). The germline V gene has CDR1 SGHNT and CDR2 YYREEE (reference sequence). V dropped 4 bases and J dropped 6 bases, with 17 bases sitting between them. The CDR3 has 15 amino acids. CDR3 region: CASSADTGSGNIQYF. In DNA form, the CDR3 reads TGTGCCAGCAGCGCGGATACAGGGTCTGGAAACATTCAGTACTTC.

The chain recombines TRBV27 with TRBJ2-3; D is unresolved. The germline V gene has CDR1 MNHEY and CDR2 SMNVEV (reference sequence). This CDR3 contains 15 residues. Trimming took 5 bases from V and 0 from J, leaving 12 bases between them. Written as DNA, the CDR3 is TGTGCCAGCAGTATGAGCCTCTCTAGCACAGATACGCAGTATTTT. Encoded protein: CASSMSLSSTDTQYF.

This clone was recorded only once. This rearrangement joins TRBV4-1 to TRBJ2-1; possible D gene TRBD2, 6 bases. V gave up 3 bases and J gave up 7 bases, with 13 bases separating them. The length of the CDR3 is 14 residues. Germline CDR1 MGHRA, CDR2 YSYEKL. The CDR3 here is CASSQGRGSNEQFF. CDR3 in DNA: TGCGCCAGCAGCCAGGGACGGGGGTCAAATGAGCAGTTCTTC.

J is TRBJ2-7 and V is TRBV6-2 or TRBV6-3; D ambiguous. Per the germline V gene, CDR1 is MNHEY and CDR2 is SVGEGT. Trimming removed 3 bases at V and 5 bases at J, with 14 bases between. This CDR3 is built from 14 residues. The CDR3: CASSYLLGLDEQYF. The CDR3 DNA sequence: TGTGCCAGCAGTTATCTACTTGGTCTGGACGAGCAGTACTTC.

This clone was seen only a few times. This chain uses TRBV10-2 with TRBJ1-1, with a possible D match to TRBD1 (5 bases). The V gene's germline CDR1 is WSHSY and CDR2 SAAADI. This CDR3 contains 13 residues. Trimming took 4 bases from V and 11 from J, leaving 17 bases between them. The CDR3 region is CASSGQIYDGAFF. The CDR3, as DNA: TGCGCCAGCAGTGGACAGATTTATGATGGGGCTTTCTTT.

J is TRBJ2-7 and V is TRBV28; 12 bases line up with TRBD1. Germline assignment: CDR1 MDHEN and CDR2 SYDVKM. This CDR3 contains 15 residues. The trim removed 6 bases at V and 2 bases at J, leaving 5 bases unmatched. This chain's CDR3 is CASSRGTGGPYEQYF. The CDR3 DNA reads TGTGCCAGCAGCCGTGGGACAGGGGGCCCCTACGAGCAGTACTTC.

The chain has TRBV19 and TRBJ2-5; TRBD2 agrees at 8 bases. V lost 6 bases, J lost 5 bases, and 8 bases stayed unmatched. Germline values: CDR1 LNHDA, CDR2 SQIVND (reference sequence). The CDR3 extends over 14 amino acids. As DNA, the CDR3 is TGTGCCAGTAGCACCGGGGGGGGAGTGGAGACCCAGTACTTC. Translating it yields CASSTGGGVETQYF.

The gene calls are TRBV6-1 and TRBJ2-1; 8 positions agree with TRBD2. The CDR3 runs to 14 residues. V shed 2 bases, J shed 9 bases, and the junction held 6 bases outside the gene matches. CDR1 MNHNS and CDR2 SASEGT come from the germline V gene. CDR3 sequence (DNA): TGTGCCAGCAGTGAAACGGGACTAGGGGTTGAGCAGTTCTTC. This codes for CASSETGLGVEQFF.

The gene calls are TRBV18 and TRBJ2-4, with 7 bases identical to TRBD1. From germline, CDR1 is KGHSH and CDR2 LQKENI. The CDR3 spans 14 residues. The J segment lost 3 bases and the V segment lost 3 bases, leaving 2 bases of the junction unmatched. This chain's CDR3 is CASSPRDSKNIQYF. Here the CDR3 DNA reads TGTGCCAGCTCACCCCGGGACAGCAAAAACATTCAGTACTTC. Supplemented by reference TRBV18 and TRBJ2-4, the full variable domain reads NAGVMQNPRHLVRRRGQEARLRCSPMKGHSHVYWYRQLPEEGLKFMVYLQKENIIDESGMPKERFSAEFPKEGPSILRIQQVVRGDSAAYFCASSPRDSKNIQYFGAGTRLSVL.

The chain is built from TRBV30 and TRBJ2-7; no definite D call. The CDR3 runs 14 residues. The V gene lost 3 bases and the J gene lost 3 bases, with 15 bases spanning the gap. Germline lookup yields CDR1 GTSNPN and CDR2 SVGIG (reference sequence). Written as DNA, the CDR3 is TGTGCCTGGAGGGAGCCCCCGGAAAGCTACGAGCAGTACTTC. Its translation: CAWREPPESYEQYF.

This clone was counted a single time. The V and J genes are TRBV6-2 or TRBV6-3 and TRBJ2-3; 13 positions match TRBD2. The germline gives CDR1 MNHEY, CDR2 SVGEGT. The CDR3 spans 17 residues. Germline trimming cut 5 bases from V and 3 bases from J; bases unmatched to any gene: 8. CDR3 loop: CASSSGTSGVETDTQYF. The CDR3 region has the DNA TGTGCCAGCAGTAGCGGGACTAGCGGGGTAGAAACAGATACGCAGTATTTT.

The rearrangement uses TRBV24-1 and TRBJ2-3; tentative D call: TRBD1 (5 bases). This CDR3 contains 13 residues. Per germline, CDR1 KGHDR and CDR2 SFDVKD. With 3 bases removed from V and 2 bases from J, the gap between germline ends came to 5 bases. CDR3: CATSDGATDTQYF. CDR3 nucleotides: TGTGCCACCAGTGATGGGGCCACAGATACGCAGTATTTT.

The J gene is TRBJ1-2, the V gene TRBV19; no definite D call. V dropped 1 base and J dropped 5 bases, with 11 bases sitting between them. The CDR3 length is 14 residues. Germline values: CDR1 LNHDA, CDR2 SQIVND (reference sequence). The CDR3 bases are TGTGCCAGTAGTATAGCGGGAATGGGGTATGGCTACACCTTC. Translated, it gives CASSIAGMGYGYTF. The complete variable domain, with remaining parts taken from reference TRBV19 and TRBJ1-2, reads DGGITQSPKYLFRKEGQNVTLSCEQNLNHDAMYWYRQDPGQGLRLIYYSQIVNDFQKGDIAEGYSVSREKKESFPLTVTSAQKNPTAFYLCASSIAGMGYGYTFGSGTRLTVV.

The V call is TRBV9, the J call TRBJ2-7; 13 nucleotides match TRBD2. The CDR3 extends over 15 amino acids. Germline V gene sequence: CDR1 SGDLS, CDR2 YYNGEE. V shed 4 bases and J 6 bases; nucleotides not matched to a gene: 7. The CDR3, as DNA: TGTGCCAGCAGCACTAGCGGGAGGGCTGGAGGCGAGCAGTACTTC. It translates to CASSTSGRAGGEQYF.

The rearrangement links TRBV19 to TRBJ2-1; 8 bases align to TRBD2. After removal of 3 bases from V and 7 bases from J, the junction contained 8 bases not matched to a gene. The V gene's germline CDR1 is LNHDA and CDR2 SQIVND (reference sequence). This CDR3 region has 15 residues. Written as DNA, the CDR3 is TGTGCCAGTAGTATCAGTAGCGGGGTATATAATGAGCAGTTCTTC. This codes for CASSISSGVYNEQFF.

The V gene is TRBV7-2, the J gene TRBJ2-2; the D gene is possibly TRBD2 (5 bases). Per the germline V gene, CDR1 is SGHTA and CDR2 is FQGNSA. The CDR3 has 15 residues. Trimming cost V 1 base and J 8 bases, with 14 bases left between them. As DNA, the CDR3 is TGTGCCAGCAGCTTAGTAGGGAGAACGTGGGGGGAGCTGTTTTTT. Translation: CASSLVGRTWGELFF.

CDR3: CASSAGGRITEAFF. DNA of the CDR3: TGTGCCAGCAGCGCAGGGGGCCGGATCACTGAAGCTTTCTTT. The genes are TRBV2 and TRBJ1-1, with TRBD1 identical over 8 bases. The CDR3 extends over 14 amino acids. Germline CDR1 SNHLY, CDR2 FYNNEI. V lost 6 bases to trimming and J lost 4 bases; unmatched junction nucleotides: 7.

The chain uses TRBV6-5 and TRBJ2-7; 8 bases map to TRBD2. The junction had 13 bases not matched to a gene; V was cut back by 6 bases and J by 6 bases. Germline V gene sequence: CDR1 MNHEY, CDR2 SVGAGI. The CDR3 spans 15 residues. CDR3 nucleotides: TGTGCCAGCAGGCAGGGTAAAGCGGGAGAGTCCGAGCAGTACTTC. Translation gives CASRQGKAGESEQYF.

The V call is TRBV27, the J call TRBJ1-3; D is perhaps TRBD1 (6 bases). Germline CDR1 MNHEY, CDR2 SMNVEV (reference sequence). The CDR3 covers 17 residues. Trimming took off 1 base at V and 2 bases at J, with 15 bases between the two ends. CDR3 protein: CASSLLSGRGAGNTIYF. The CDR3 DNA reads as TGTGCCAGCAGTTTATTGTCCGGCAGGGGCGCTGGAAACACCATATATTTT.